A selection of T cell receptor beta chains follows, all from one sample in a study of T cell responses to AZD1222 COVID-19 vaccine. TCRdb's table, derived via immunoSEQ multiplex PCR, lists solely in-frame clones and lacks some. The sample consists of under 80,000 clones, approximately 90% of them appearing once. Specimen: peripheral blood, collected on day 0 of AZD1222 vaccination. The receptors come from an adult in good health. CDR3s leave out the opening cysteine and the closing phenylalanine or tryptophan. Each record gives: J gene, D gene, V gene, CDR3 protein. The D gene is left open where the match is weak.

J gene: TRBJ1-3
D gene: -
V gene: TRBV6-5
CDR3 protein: ASSYSSMDSGNTIY

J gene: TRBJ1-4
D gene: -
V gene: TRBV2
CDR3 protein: ASRAEFEKLF

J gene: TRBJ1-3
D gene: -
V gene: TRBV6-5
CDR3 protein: ASTWAPGNTIY

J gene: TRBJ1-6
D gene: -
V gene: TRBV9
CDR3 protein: ASSPGGGASSSPLH

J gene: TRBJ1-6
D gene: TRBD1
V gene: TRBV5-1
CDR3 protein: ASSLAGQGRYSPLH

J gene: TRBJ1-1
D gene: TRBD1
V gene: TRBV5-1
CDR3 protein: ASSNTGTGREAF

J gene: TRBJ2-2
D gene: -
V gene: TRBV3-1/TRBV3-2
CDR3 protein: ASSQRAGELF

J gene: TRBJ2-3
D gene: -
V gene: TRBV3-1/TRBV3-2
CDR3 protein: ASSQDGGYTQY

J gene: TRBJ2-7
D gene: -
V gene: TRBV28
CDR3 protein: ASQKGVQEQY

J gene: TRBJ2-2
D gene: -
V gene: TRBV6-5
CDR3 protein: ASSTWTANTGELF

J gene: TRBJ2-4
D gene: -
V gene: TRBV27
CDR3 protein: ASSLNAGQLAKNIQY